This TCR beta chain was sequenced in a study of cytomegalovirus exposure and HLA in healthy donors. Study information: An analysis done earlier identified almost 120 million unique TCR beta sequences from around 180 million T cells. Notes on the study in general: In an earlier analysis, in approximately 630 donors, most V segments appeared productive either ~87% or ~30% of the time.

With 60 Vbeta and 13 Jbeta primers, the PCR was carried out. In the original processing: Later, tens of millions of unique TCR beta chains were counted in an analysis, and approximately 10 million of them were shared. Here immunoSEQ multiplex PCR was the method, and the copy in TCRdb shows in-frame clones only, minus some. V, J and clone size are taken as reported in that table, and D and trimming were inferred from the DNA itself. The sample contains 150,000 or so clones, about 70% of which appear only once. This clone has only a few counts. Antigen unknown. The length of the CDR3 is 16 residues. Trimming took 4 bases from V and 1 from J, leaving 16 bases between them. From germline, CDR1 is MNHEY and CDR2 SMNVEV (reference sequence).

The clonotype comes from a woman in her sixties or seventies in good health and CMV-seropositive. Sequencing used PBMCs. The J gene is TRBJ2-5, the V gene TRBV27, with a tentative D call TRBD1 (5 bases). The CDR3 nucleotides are TGTGCCAGCAGTTCATGGGGCCAGCCCTCCCAAGAGACCCAGTACTTC. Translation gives CASSSWGQPSQETQYF.